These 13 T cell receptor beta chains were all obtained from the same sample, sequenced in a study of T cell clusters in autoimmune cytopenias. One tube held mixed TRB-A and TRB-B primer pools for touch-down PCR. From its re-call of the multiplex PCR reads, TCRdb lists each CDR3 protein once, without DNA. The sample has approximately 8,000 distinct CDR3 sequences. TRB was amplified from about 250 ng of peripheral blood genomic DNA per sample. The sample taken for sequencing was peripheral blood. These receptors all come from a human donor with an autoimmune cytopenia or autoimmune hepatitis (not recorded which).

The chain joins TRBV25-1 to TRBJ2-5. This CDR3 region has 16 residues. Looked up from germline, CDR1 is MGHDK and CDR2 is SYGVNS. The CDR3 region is CASSESGEQIAETQYF. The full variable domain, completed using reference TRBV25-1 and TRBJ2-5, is EADIYQTPRYLVIGTGKKITLECSQTMGHDKMYWYQQDPGMELHLIHYSYGVNSTEKGDLSSESTVSRIRTEHFPLTLESARPSHTSQYLCASSESGEQIAETQYFGPGTRLLVL.

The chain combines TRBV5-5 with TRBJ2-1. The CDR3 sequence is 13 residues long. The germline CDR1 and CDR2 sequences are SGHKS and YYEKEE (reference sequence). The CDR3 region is CASSLPTDNEQFF.

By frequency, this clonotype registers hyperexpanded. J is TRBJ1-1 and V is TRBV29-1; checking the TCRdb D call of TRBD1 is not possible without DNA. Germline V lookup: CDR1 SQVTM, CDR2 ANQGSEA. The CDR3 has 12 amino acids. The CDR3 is CSAQGADTEAFF.

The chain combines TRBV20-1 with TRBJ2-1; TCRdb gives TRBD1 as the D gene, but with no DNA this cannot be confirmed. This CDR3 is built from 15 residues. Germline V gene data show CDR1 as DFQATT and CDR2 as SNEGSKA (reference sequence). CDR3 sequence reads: CSAGTPGQIYNEQFF.

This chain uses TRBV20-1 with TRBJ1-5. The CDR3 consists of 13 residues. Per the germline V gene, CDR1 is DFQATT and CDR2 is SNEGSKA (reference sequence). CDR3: CSASSGSNQPQHF.

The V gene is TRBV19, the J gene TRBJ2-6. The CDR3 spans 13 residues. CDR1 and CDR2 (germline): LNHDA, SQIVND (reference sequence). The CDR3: CASRGTGANVLTF. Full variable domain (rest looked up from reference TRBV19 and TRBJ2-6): DGGITQSPKYLFRKEGQNVTLSCEQNLNHDAMYWYRQDPGQGLRLIYYSQIVNDFQKGDIAEGYSVSREKKESFPLTVTSAQKNPTAFYLCASRGTGANVLTFGAGSRLTVL.

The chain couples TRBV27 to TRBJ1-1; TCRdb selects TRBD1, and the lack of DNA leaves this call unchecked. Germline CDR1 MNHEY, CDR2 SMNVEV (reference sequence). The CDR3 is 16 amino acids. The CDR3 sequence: CASSSGTGAIKSEAFF.

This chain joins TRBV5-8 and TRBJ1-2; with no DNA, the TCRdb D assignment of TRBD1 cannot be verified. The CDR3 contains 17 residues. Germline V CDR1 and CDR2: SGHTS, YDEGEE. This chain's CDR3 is CASSRGQGASSNYGYTF.

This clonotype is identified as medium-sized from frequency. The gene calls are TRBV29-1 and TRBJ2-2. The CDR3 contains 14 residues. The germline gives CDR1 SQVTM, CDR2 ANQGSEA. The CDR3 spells CSVEGSTNTGELFF.

The CDR3 protein is CASSSESGQGYEQYF. This chain links TRBV7-9 with TRBJ2-7; the D call from TCRdb, TRBD1, cannot be confirmed without DNA. Germline values: CDR1 SEHNR, CDR2 FQNEAQ (reference sequence). This CDR3 has 15 residues.

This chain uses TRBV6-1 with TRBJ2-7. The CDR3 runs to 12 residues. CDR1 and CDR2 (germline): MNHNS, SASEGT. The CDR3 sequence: CASSEGSYEQYF.

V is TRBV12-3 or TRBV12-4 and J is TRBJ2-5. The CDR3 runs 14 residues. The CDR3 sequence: CASSSGLGPETQYF.

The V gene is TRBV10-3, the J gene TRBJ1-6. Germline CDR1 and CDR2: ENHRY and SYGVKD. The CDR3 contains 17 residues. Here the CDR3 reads CAISENLGGVGFSPLHF.